The entry that follows covers one TCR beta chain sequence. Trimming pared 2 bases from V and 1 base from J, leaving 14 bases between. Per the germline V gene, CDR1 is MNHNY and CDR2 is SVGAGI (reference sequence). The CDR3 is 16 residues long. The entry originates in a study of shared T cell receptors in the human thymus. The assay was immunoSEQ multiplex PCR, and TCRdb's table has in-frame clones only and misses some. This table has around 68,000 clones, roughly 96% appearing once. This TCR came from a human donor. The rearrangement joins TRBV6-6 to TRBJ2-5, with D perhaps assigned TRBD1 or TRBD2 (5 bases each). Sequencing was performed on thymocytes. CDR3: CASSYPPRGTQETQYF. The CDR3, as DNA: TGTGCCAGCAGTTACCCACCCCGTGGGACCCAAGAGACCCAGTACTTC.